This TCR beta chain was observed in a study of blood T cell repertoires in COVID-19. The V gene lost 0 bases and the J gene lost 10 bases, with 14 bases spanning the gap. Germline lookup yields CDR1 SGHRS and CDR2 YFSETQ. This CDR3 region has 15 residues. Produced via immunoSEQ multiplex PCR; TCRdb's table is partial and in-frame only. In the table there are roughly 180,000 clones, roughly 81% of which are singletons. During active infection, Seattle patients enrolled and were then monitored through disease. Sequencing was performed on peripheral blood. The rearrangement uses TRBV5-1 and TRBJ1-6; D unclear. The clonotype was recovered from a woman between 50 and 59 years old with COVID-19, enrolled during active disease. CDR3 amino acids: CASSLETVRLSPLHF. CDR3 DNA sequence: TGCGCCAGCAGCTTGGAGACGGTGCGGTTATCACCCCTCCACTTT.